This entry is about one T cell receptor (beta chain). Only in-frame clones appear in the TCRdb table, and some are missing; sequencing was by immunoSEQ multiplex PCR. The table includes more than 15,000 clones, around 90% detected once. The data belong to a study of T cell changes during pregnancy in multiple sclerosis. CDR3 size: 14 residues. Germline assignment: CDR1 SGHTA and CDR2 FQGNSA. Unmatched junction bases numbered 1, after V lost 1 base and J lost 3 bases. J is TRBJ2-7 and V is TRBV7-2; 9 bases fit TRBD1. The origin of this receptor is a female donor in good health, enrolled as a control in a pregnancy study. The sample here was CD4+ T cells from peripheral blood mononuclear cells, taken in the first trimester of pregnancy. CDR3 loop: CASSLGGQGYEQYF. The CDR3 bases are TGTGCCAGCAGCTTAGGGGGACAGGGCTACGAGCAGTACTTC.